The clone carrying this T cell receptor (beta chain) was seen more than once but under ten times. Antigen unknown. The table came from immunoSEQ multiplex PCR; TCRdb's copy has only in-frame clones and leaves some out. The sample includes 100,000 or so clones, roughly 90% of them seen just once. This record belongs to a study of PD-1 blockade in classical Hodgkin lymphoma. As for the study in general: Every 2 weeks, patients had 3 mg/kg nivolumab intravenously. Study outcomes and limitations: Similar baseline diversity was found in complete responders and newly diagnosed patients.

This sample's time point: cycle 4 day 1 (C4D1), after 5 to 7 weeks of nivolumab. All trial patients relapsed after autologous stem cell transplantation. The study recorded best responses of complete response, partial response or progressive disease. Trimming took 1 base from V and 11 from J, leaving 17 bases between them. This CDR3 is built from 14 residues. Germline V gene lookup returns CDR1 SNHLY and CDR2 FYNNEI. The chain links TRBV2 to TRBJ1-1, with D maybe TRBD1 (5 bases). The sequencing used peripheral blood mononuclear cells (PBMCs), collected before the fourth cycle of nivolumab. The source is a human donor with classical Hodgkin lymphoma. The CDR3 protein is CASSEGPGRSGAFF. In DNA form, the CDR3 reads TGTGCCAGCAGTGAAGGGCCAGGGCGGTCGGGGGCTTTCTTT.